This TCR beta chain comes out of a study of identical twins. Study-level results: It was out-of-frame TCR alpha sharing in monozygotic twins that models underestimated.

In this sample, this clonotype turned up many times. Its antigen is not identified. The V and J ends lost 1 base and 0 bases respectively, with 13 bases between them. This CDR3 contains 17 residues. The germline V gene has CDR1 LGHDT and CDR2 YNNKEL (reference sequence). TCRdb fed the 5' RACE reads into MiXCR, producing one record per CDR3 protein. The sample lists 500,000 to 650,000 distinct CDR3 sequences, roughly 7.1% seen once, with 1.6% in the top ten. These sequences were also reported in another study, on yellow fever vaccine responses in identical twins.

Sequencing used PBMCs. The receptor's source is a woman aged 18-35 years in good health. The chain couples TRBV3-1 to TRBJ2-1; possible D gene TRBD1, 6 bases. CDR3 in DNA: TGTGCCAGCAGCCAAGTAGGACAGTTGAGCTCCTACAATGAGCAGTTCTTC. Protein sequence: CASSQVGQLSSYNEQFF.